The rows below give T cell receptor beta chains drawn from one sample of a study of blood T cells in healthy people across ages. TCRdb ran MiXCR on the 5' RACE reads and lists one entry per CDR3 protein. The sample has 1.5 million to 1.9 million distinct CDR3 sequences; around 40% are singletons. Sequenced input: blood. The receptors derive from a woman younger than 35 in good health. The CDR3 runs from the conserved cysteine through the conserved F or W. Each record gives: CDR3 protein, CDR3 DNA, V gene, D gene, clone size, J gene. The D gene is left open where the match is weak. Rows give clone size only sometimes, using once, few, many, or a class for an expanded clone.

CSASHRPPGNTIYF | TGCAGTGCTTCGCACAGGCCGCCTGGAAACACCATATATTTT | TRBV20-1 | . | . | TRBJ1-3
CASSPYYGQGIYGYTF | TGCGCCAGCAGCCCCTATTACGGACAGGGGATCTATGGCTACACCTTC | TRBV4-1 | TRBD1 | . | TRBJ1-2
CASSYDRLNAEAFF | TGTGCCAGCAGTTACGACAGGTTAAACGCTGAAGCTTTCTTT | TRBV6-5 | . | once | TRBJ1-1
CASSPPTRFYGYTF | TGTGCCAGCAGCCCTCCGACGAGGTTCTATGGCTACACCTTC | TRBV7-9 | . | . | TRBJ1-2
CASTRDRSMFTQFF | TGTGCCAGCACGCGGGACAGGTCCATGTTCACTCAGTTCTTC | TRBV6-5 | TRBD1 | . | TRBJ2-1
CASSSYNYGYTF | TGTGCCAGCAGCTCCTATAACTATGGCTACACCTTC | TRBV7-2 | . | . | TRBJ1-2
CASSSYRGGETQYF | TGCGCCAGCAGCTCCTACAGGGGGGGCGAGACCCAGTACTTC | TRBV5-1 | . | . | TRBJ2-5
CASSRLRGEQYF | TGTGCCAGCAGCCGACTTCGGGGCGAGCAGTACTTC | TRBV28 | . | . | TRBJ2-7
CASSLRTGGPSDTQYF | TGTGCCAGCAGTTTACGGACAGGGGGCCCCTCAGATACGCAGTATTTT | TRBV28 | TRBD1 | many | TRBJ2-3
CASSLTSSGGGTDTQYF | TGCGCCAGCAGCTTGACCTCTAGCGGGGGCGGTACAGATACGCAGTATTTT | TRBV5-1 | TRBD2 | few | TRBJ2-3
CASSQSSGDSYNEQFF | TGCGCCAGCAGCCAATCCAGCGGGGACTCCTACAATGAGCAGTTCTTC | TRBV4-1 | TRBD2 | few | TRBJ2-1
CASSHGQGGVTETQYF | TGTGCCAGCAGCCATGGACAGGGAGGAGTGACGGAGACCCAGTACTTC | TRBV14 | TRBD1 | . | TRBJ2-5
CASSPDLGIQETQYF | TGTGCCAGCAGCCCCGACCTCGGTATCCAAGAGACCCAGTACTTC | TRBV7-9 | . | few | TRBJ2-5
CASSQGVSGGARNEQFF | TGTGCCAGCAGCCAAGGGGTCAGCGGGGGGGCGCGAAATGAGCAGTTCTTC | TRBV14 | TRBD2 | few | TRBJ2-1
CSVFVRGGSYEQYF | TGCAGCGTCTTTGTCAGGGGGGGTTCCTACGAGCAGTACTTC | TRBV29-1 | . | few | TRBJ2-7
CASNRDYSNQPQHF | TGTGCCAGCAATAGGGATTATAGCAATCAGCCCCAGCATTTT | TRBV28 | . | . | TRBJ1-5
CASSSLVGDSSYEQYF | TGTGCCAGCAGTTCCCTGGTGGGGGACAGCTCCTACGAGCAGTACTTC | TRBV6-2/TRBV6-3 | TRBD1 | . | TRBJ2-7
CASSQNRAREAFF | TGTGCCAGCAGTCAGAACCGGGCCCGCGAAGCTTTCTTT | TRBV27 | . | . | TRBJ1-1
CASSFWHSYEQYF | TGTGCCAGCAGCTTTTGGCATTCCTACGAGCAGTACTTC | TRBV7-9 | . | . | TRBJ2-7
CASSPLPGGRVYGYTF | TGTGCCAGCAGCCCCCTCCCGGGGGGCAGAGTGTATGGCTACACCTTC | TRBV3-1 | . | . | TRBJ1-2
CSAILAGIYNEQYF | TGCAGTGCTATACTAGCGGGCATTTACAATGAGCAGTACTTC | TRBV20-1 | TRBD2 | . | TRBJ2-7
CASSLRPGIDEQYF | TGTGCCAGCAGCTTGCGGCCGGGGATCGACGAGCAGTACTTC | TRBV5-6 | . | . | TRBJ2-7
CASRTYVRGPPGNEQFF | TGTGCCAGCAGGACATACGTCCGGGGCCCTCCTGGCAATGAGCAGTTCTTC | TRBV21-1 | . | once | TRBJ2-1
CSASPGWTHEQYF | TGCAGTGCTAGCCCGGGTTGGACCCACGAGCAGTACTTC | TRBV20-1 | . | . | TRBJ2-7
CASSGVVVEQFF | TGTGCCAGCAGCGGGGTAGTTGTTGAGCAGTTCTTC | TRBV5-6 | . | . | TRBJ2-1
CSASGRSSYEQYF | TGCAGTGCTAGCGGCAGGAGCTCCTACGAGCAGTACTTC | TRBV20-1 | . | . | TRBJ2-7
CASGLGQGFDEQFF | TGTGCTAGTGGTTTGGGACAGGGGTTCGATGAGCAGTTCTTC | TRBV12-5 | TRBD1 | . | TRBJ2-1
CSATGGSTDTQYF | TGCAGTGCCACGGGAGGGAGCACAGATACGCAGTATTTT | TRBV20-1 | TRBD2 | . | TRBJ2-3
CASSSSTGSTGANVLTF | TGTGCCAGCAGTTCATCCACGGGGAGCACTGGGGCCAACGTCCTGACTTTC | TRBV28 | . | . | TRBJ2-6
CASSPFLGPEYHNEQFF | TGTGCCAGCTCACCGTTTCTCGGTCCTGAATATCACAATGAGCAGTTCTTC | TRBV18 | . | . | TRBJ2-1
CASSLELAGGTEAFF | TGCGCCAGCAGCTTGGAATTGGCAGGGGGCACTGAAGCTTTCTTT | TRBV5-1 | TRBD1 | few | TRBJ1-1
CATSDSGQGTNQPQHF | TGTGCCACCAGTGATTCCGGACAGGGTACGAATCAGCCCCAGCATTTT | TRBV24-1 | TRBD1 | few | TRBJ1-5
CASSLNWQGVDTQYF | TGTGCCAGCAGCTTAAATTGGCAGGGGGTGGATACGCAGTATTTT | TRBV7-6 | TRBD1 | . | TRBJ2-3
CAEIGGARGTQYF | TGCGCTGAAATAGGGGGGGCTCGTGGGACCCAGTACTTC | TRBV20-1 | . | . | TRBJ2-5
CSAASDKNIQYF | TGCAGTGCGGCCTCCGACAAAAACATTCAGTACTTC | TRBV20-1 | . | few | TRBJ2-4
CASSLGVSGNEQFF | TGTGCCAGCAGCTTAGGGGTTTCGGGTAATGAGCAGTTCTTC | TRBV7-6 | . | few | TRBJ2-1
CSAPTGDGNQPQHF | TGCAGTGCCCCCACAGGGGATGGCAATCAGCCCCAGCATTTT | TRBV20-1 | TRBD1 | . | TRBJ1-5
CASSYPASTGNTEAFF | TGTGCCAGCAGTTACCCGGCATCCACAGGGAACACTGAAGCTTTCTTT | TRBV6-6 | . | . | TRBJ1-1
CASNSPSQGLAGRYYNEQFF | TGTGCCAGCAACTCACCCTCCCAAGGACTAGCGGGGAGGTACTACAATGAGCAGTTCTTC | TRBV6-2/TRBV6-3 | TRBD2 | . | TRBJ2-1
CSASDRGLAFF | TGCAGTGCTTCAGACAGGGGGCTTGCTTTCTTT | TRBV20-1 | TRBD1 | few | TRBJ1-1
CASRTSGRADEQYF | TGTGCCAGCAGAACTAGCGGGAGGGCCGACGAGCAGTACTTC | TRBV6-2/TRBV6-3 | TRBD2 | once | TRBJ2-7
CASSFALSYEQYF | TGTGCCAGCAGTTTTGCTCTCTCCTACGAGCAGTACTTC | TRBV12-3/TRBV12-4 | . | . | TRBJ2-7
CASSFYGGAYEQYF | TGTGCCAGCAGTTTTTACGGGGGCGCCTACGAGCAGTACTTC | TRBV27 | . | . | TRBJ2-7
CASSPWGGGETQYF | TGTGCCAGCAGCCCATGGGGGGGAGGAGAGACCCAGTACTTC | TRBV7-2 | TRBD2 | . | TRBJ2-5
CASSYGQGPYNERFF | TGTGCCAGCAGTTACGGACAGGGACCCTACAATGAGCGGTTCTTC | TRBV6-5 | TRBD1 | . | TRBJ2-1
CASSLSGRGRGYTF | TGTGCCAGCAGTCTCAGCGGACGAGGACGGGGCTACACCTTC | TRBV6-6 | . | once | TRBJ1-2
CASRLRDNQETQYF | TGTGCCAGCAGACTACGGGACAACCAAGAGACCCAGTACTTC | TRBV5-8 | . | few | TRBJ2-5
CASSPDRDTDTPYF | TGTGCTAGCAGCCCAGACAGGGATACAGATACGCCGTATTTT | TRBV7-7 | TRBD1 | . | TRBJ2-3
CASSSRQGWNTEAFF | TGTGCCAGCAGCTCCCGACAGGGTTGGAACACTGAAGCTTTCTTT | TRBV21-1 | . | . | TRBJ1-1
CAIREENTEAFF | TGTGCCATCAGGGAGGAGAACACTGAAGCTTTCTTT | TRBV10-3 | . | . | TRBJ1-1
CASSSRLIRDQPQHF | TGTGCCAGCAGCTCAAGACTAATTCGGGATCAGCCCCAGCATTTT | TRBV7-8 | . | . | TRBJ1-5
CASSHGSRDRGTDTQYF | TGCGCCAGCAGCCATGGGTCCCGGGACAGGGGCACAGATACGCAGTATTTT | TRBV4-3 | TRBD1 | once | TRBJ2-3
CASSFFPYEQYF | TGTGCCAGCAGTTTCTTCCCTTACGAGCAGTACTTC | TRBV12-3/TRBV12-4 | . | . | TRBJ2-7
CASSQKYTGVDEQFF | TGCGCCAGCAGCCAGAAGTACACGGGCGTTGATGAGCAGTTCTTC | TRBV4-3 | . | few | TRBJ2-1